This TCR beta chain came from a study of regulatory T cells in long-lasting Graves disease. As regards this clonotype: Its antigen is still unknown.

To make TCR beta libraries, researchers used iRepertoire HTBI primers and Arm-PCR of CDR3 regions. Each CDR3 protein gets one entry after TCRdb re-called the multiplex PCR reads with MiXCR. The sample holds about 460,000 distinct CDR3 sequences, roughly 23% seen once. Study conclusions and caveats: Whereas new patients shared 900 to 1,000 public clonotypes, persistent patients shared more, at 2,500 to 3,500. The study found TRBV28, TRBJ1-2 and TRBJ2-5 favored in persistent disease.

The germline CDR1 and CDR2 sequences are SGHDT and YYEEEE. The ends were cut back, 1 base at V and 4 bases at J, with 11 bases in the middle. The CDR3 extends over 14 amino acids. Noted time point: persistent/refractory GD, antithyroid drugs over 5 years with positive TRAb. PBMC-extracted RNA yielded the TCR library. Patients were from an endocrinology department in Xi'an, China. This material consisted of peripheral blood mononuclear cells (PBMCs), taken when the disease was refractory, from a patient treated with antithyroid drugs. This TCR was recovered from a female donor with Graves disease. This sequence joins TRBV5-6 and TRBJ1-1; tentatively, D is TRBD1 (6 bases). For the CDR3, the DNA is TGTGCCAGCAGCTTGATGGGGGCGCGCACTGAAGCTTTCTTT. This translates into CASSLMGARTEAFF.